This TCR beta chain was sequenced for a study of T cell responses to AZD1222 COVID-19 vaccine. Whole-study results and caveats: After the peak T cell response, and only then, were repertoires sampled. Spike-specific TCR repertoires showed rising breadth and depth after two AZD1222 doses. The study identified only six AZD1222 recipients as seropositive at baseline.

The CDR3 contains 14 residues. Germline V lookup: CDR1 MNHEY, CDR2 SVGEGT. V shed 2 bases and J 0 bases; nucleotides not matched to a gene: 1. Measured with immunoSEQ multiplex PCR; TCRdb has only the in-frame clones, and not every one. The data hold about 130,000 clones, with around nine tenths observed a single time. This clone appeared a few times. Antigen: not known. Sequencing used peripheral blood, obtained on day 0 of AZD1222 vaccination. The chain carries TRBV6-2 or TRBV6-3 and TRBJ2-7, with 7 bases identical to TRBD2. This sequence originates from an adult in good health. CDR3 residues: CASSYGGGSYEQYF. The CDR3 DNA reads TGTGCCAGCAGTTACGGCGGGGGCTCCTACGAGCAGTACTTC.